This T cell receptor (beta chain) was recorded in a study of cytomegalovirus exposure and HLA in healthy donors (dated by TCRdb to about 2017). In the study overall: According to an earlier analysis of 550 to 750 of the donors, 150 million to 200 million T cells yielded 100 million or so unique TCR beta sequences and about 300 Gb of sequence data. An early release covering just under 650 HLA-typed donors comprised roughly 300 gigabases of sequencing data and 65 million to 100 million unique TCR sequences. Among the roughly 400 genotyped donors, under 90% belonged to the genetic ancestry cluster associated with self-reported Caucasian donors. The aim of the study was to test whether cataloging public T cell receptors could identify signatures of past pathogen exposure. Using immunosequencing, the study profiled T cell repertoires from about 620 subjects and related those repertoires to cytomegalovirus serostatus. Besides the first cohort of 550 to 750 subjects, a separate validation cohort made up of 95 to 150 different subjects was used. High-throughput TCR immunosequencing, statistical association of individual TCRs with disease status, and machine learning were combined to predict cytomegalovirus infection status. A later analysis re-analyzed previously published TCR beta repertoires from 666 donors and added high-resolution HLA genotyping to study TCR occurrence patterns. Rather than using new phenotypic data, the later analysis identified candidate immune exposures from TCR beta sequences and from how often those sequences occurred across donors. To decide whether each TCR beta V gene segment behaved as functional or pseudogenic, an earlier analysis of some 600 of the donors relied on high-throughput TCR beta sequencing. Donor age, sex, ethnicity and CMV serostatus were compiled alongside the repertoire data. A later genetic analysis used genome-wide SNP genotypes for about 65% of the roughly 670 donors, treating that subset as a discovery cohort. All discovery cohort repertoires had been generated using a single sequencing platform. HLA typing covered class I and class II loci at four-digit resolution. The number of donors typed differed by locus, with 629-630 for A, B, C, DRB1 and DQB1, approximately 500 for DQA1, 606 for DPA1, and some 440 for DPB1. Roughly five DR-DQ haplotypes were handled as single units for association and clustering, since linkage in the cohort was strong. Across 300 to 400 genotyped donors of the cohort, an average of about 220,000 unique TCR beta nucleotide sequences per donor were sequenced, and roughly 20% of those sequences were non-productive.

The cohort comprised under 700 healthy bone marrow donors. At the time of sampling, all cohort members were nominally healthy, though unrecorded immune exposures were likely present. The donor was CMV seronegative and belonged to the group of around 350 seronegative cohort members. A peripheral blood sample was collected from each donor, and TCR beta sequencing was performed on peripheral blood mononuclear cells. Genomic DNA extraction from the blood cell samples was performed with the Qiagen DNeasy Blood Extraction Kit. Receptor amplification or capture employed the immunoSEQ multiplex PCR assay. The multiplex PCR relied on a mix of 60 forward primers for TCR Vbeta segments and 13 reverse primers for TCR Jbeta segments. The CDR3 region of rearranged TCR beta genes was amplified from genomic DNA by a multiplex PCR assay. The Illumina HiSeq System was used to sequence the amplified TCR beta libraries as 87-base-pair reads. The study's own analysis went as follows. A later analysis counted tens of millions of unique TCR beta chains across the 666 repertoires, and about 10 million of these chains were shared by at least two donors. To remove PCR and sequencing errors, raw reads were error-corrected and collapsed into unique sequences using a nearest-neighbor algorithm that merged closely related sequences. To assign V, D and J gene segments, CDR3 sequences were aligned to IMGT reference sequences. For a sequence to be retained, a match of at least six nucleotides to both a V gene segment and a J gene segment was required. Rearrangements were classified as productive when the CDR3 lacked stop codons and remained in frame with V and J, and all other rearrangements were classified as non-productive. Following IMGT convention, CDR3 was defined as the stretch from the second conserved V-encoded cysteine up to the conserved J-encoded phenylalanine. The earlier analysis of fewer than 700 of the donors excluded sequences that lacked an unambiguous match to a single V gene segment. In an earlier analysis of around 590 of the donors, a V segment was called functional when productive rearrangements were above 56.7%, and segregating when the standard deviation between donors exceeded 5%. A statistical classification framework was built for diagnosing cytomegalovirus status from the catalog of TCR beta chain sequences. V and J gene assignment, in a later analysis, came from comparing TCR nucleotide sequences with IMGT/GENE-DB human TR gene sequences. In a later analysis, CDR3 sequences and most-parsimonious VDJ recombination scenarios were assigned using the TCRdist pipeline. In a later analysis, each TCR beta chain was defined by its CDR3 amino acid sequence together with its V-gene family, and reads lacking a unique V-gene family were excluded. To address suspected cross-contamination and a sequencing artifact, a later analysis removed roughly 580 highly shared, low-generation-probability nucleotide sequences. A later analysis calculated a clonal expansion index for each public chain from normalized within-repertoire ranks of inferred template counts. Generation probabilities in a later analysis came from a VDJ recombination model fitted to out-of-frame rearrangements, and those results were checked against IGoR. In a later analysis, hypergeometric tests were used to score TCR-TCR, TCR-HLA and TCR-CMV co-occurrence, with a repertoire-size bias correction applied to TCR pairs. In a later analysis, false discovery rates were estimated by permuting HLA or CMV assignments 20 times. In a later analysis, co-occurring TCRs were grouped using DBSCAN, and TCRdist sequence similarity was added for clustering within HLA-allele-positive subsets. Repertoires with fewer than 30,000 or more than 120,000 public chains, plus five repertoires with anomalous nucleotide sharing, were excluded from co-occurrence clustering. In TCRdb, the immuneACCESS table is reduced to in-frame sequences with V and J assigned. These tables do not hold every clone; where another copy was compared, an unresolved V gene accounts for under half, and the others remain unexplained. V and J calls and clone size follow that table, whereas D and trimming were derived from the DNA. The sample table contains about 120,000 clones; only one count was recorded for about 83% of them. Roughly 2.6% of the sample is held by the ten biggest clonotypes.

Only a few counts were recorded for this clone. The antigen it recognizes is unknown. No much larger clone exists at a distance of one base, and base qualities are not known. General conclusions and limits of the study: Specific HLA alleles were associated with more than 15,000 TCR beta sequences at a false discovery rate of 0.05 in a later analysis. A cluster of highly shared sequence variants was judged likely to represent a technical artifact of the sequencing pipeline. According to the authors, the approach could potentially be generalized to other disease states and immunological phenotypes. A later analysis found that TCR association rates varied across HLA loci, with DRB1 alleles showing the most associated TCRs and HLA-C alleles the fewest. Correlated functional status among segregating V segments might be attributable to linkage disequilibrium, but an unknown experimental factor could not be ruled out. Some IMGT-functional V segments, including TRBV6-2 and TRBV6-3, could not be distinguished by the 87-base-pair reads and were therefore excluded. In vitro tests confirmed that a few of the cytomegalovirus-associated TCR beta chains recognize cytomegalovirus antigens. Compared with the approximately 710-donor mean, donors in an Asian-associated ancestry cluster had fewer N-insertions in productive TCRs, according to a later genetic analysis. In this cohort, only TCR beta chains were sequenced, and detectable features were limited by the absence of alpha or paired-chain data. Because counts were too low, some 17 rarely observed V segments, including chromosome 9 orphons, were left out of the earlier analysis of about 500 of the donors. A further reported finding was that TCR beta sequences accurately predicted the HLA-A and HLA-B alleles for most subjects in the first cohort. The classifier was reported to diagnose cytomegalovirus status with high specificity and sensitivity in both the original and validation cohorts. Most TCR sequences were observed very rarely across donors, whereas some public TCRs were present in many individuals. A later genetic analysis associated a missense DCLRE1C variant with V-gene and J-gene trimming of TCR beta chains, and an independent cohort replicated the association. Because HLA typing was unavailable for some donors at each locus, only the typed subset was used in association tests. Most CMV-associated TCR beta chains appeared to be HLA-restricted in a later analysis, and the HLA associations seemed to be driven largely by CMV exposure. The study listed 150 to 200 TCR beta chains as associated with cytomegalovirus. According to a later analysis, parvovirus B19, influenza, CMV and Epstein-Barr virus appeared linked to several top co-occurrence clusters. A later analysis found that HLA-associated TCR beta chains were more clonally expanded and had lower generation probabilities than equally common non-associated chains. For the cohort, immune exposure information was limited to CMV serostatus. The presence/absence analyses assumed that sequencing depth was roughly uniform across donors, and that assumption may not be true. When HLA alleles, especially DR and DQ, strongly co-occurred, TCR associations were difficult to assign to individual alleles. In an earlier analysis of several hundred of the donors, most TCR beta V segments were observed in productive rearrangements about 87% or about 30% of the time, broadly matching IMGT annotations.

From its cysteine to its phenylalanine, the CDR3 spans 16 amino acids. The read is trimmed to its CDR3 DNA, 48 bases read in frame from base 1. Trimming accounts for 4 bases at V and 1 base at J, while the number of junction bases matched to no gene is 8. CDR1 and CDR2, looked up from the germline V gene (reference sequence), are SGHNT and YYREEE. The rearrangement joined TRBV5-4 to TRBJ1-1, with 9 bases matching TRBD1. The clonotype was recovered from a female donor in good health and CMV-seronegative. The sequenced sample consisted of PBMCs. The nucleotides are TGTGCCAGCAGCCCTCCGACAGGGGGATCGAACACTGAAGCTTTCTTT. The encoded protein is CASSPPTGGSNTEAFF.